This T cell receptor beta chain comes out of a study of quantifying T cell responses using KT2 cells. Turning to the study itself: TCR alpha and beta constant-region primers primed reverse transcription of RNA. Notes on the study in general: The number of KT2 alpha and beta sequences was a linear function of input KT2 cells.

Trimming shortened V by 3 bases and J by 6 bases, and 8 bases separated the two germline ends. The CDR3 totals 13 residues. Unfractionated PBMC were spiked with known numbers of KT2 clone cells. An oligo carrying a UMI was ligated to the cDNA 3' end. The first PCR ran roughly 4 cycles with an equimolar RC1.1 and RC1.2 beta primer mix. In TCRdb, the UMI-ligation and nested PCR reads were re-called with MiXCR into one record per CDR3 protein. The sample includes 25,000 to 35,000 distinct CDR3 sequences, under 7.5% of them seen just once. As concerns this clonotype: Its antigen is still unknown.

The receptor comes from a human donor. The sample taken for sequencing was PBMCs spiked with cells of the T cell clone KT2. The J gene is TRBJ2-2, the V gene TRBV12-3 or TRBV12-4; D call uncertain. For the CDR3, the DNA is TGTGCCAGCAGTTTTATGGTGGCCGGGGAGCTGTTTTTT. It specifies CASSFMVAGELFF.